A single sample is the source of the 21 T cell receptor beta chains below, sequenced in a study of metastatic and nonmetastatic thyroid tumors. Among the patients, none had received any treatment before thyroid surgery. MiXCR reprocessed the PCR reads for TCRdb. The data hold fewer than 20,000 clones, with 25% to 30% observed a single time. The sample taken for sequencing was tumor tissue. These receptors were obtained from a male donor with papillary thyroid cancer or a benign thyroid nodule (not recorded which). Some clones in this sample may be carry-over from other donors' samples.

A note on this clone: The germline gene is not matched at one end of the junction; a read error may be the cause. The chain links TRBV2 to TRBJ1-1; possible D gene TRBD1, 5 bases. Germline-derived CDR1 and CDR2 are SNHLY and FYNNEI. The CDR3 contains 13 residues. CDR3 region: CASSVGVLPEALF. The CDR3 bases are TGTGCCAGCAGTGTGGGGGTCTTGCCTGAAGCTCTCTTT.

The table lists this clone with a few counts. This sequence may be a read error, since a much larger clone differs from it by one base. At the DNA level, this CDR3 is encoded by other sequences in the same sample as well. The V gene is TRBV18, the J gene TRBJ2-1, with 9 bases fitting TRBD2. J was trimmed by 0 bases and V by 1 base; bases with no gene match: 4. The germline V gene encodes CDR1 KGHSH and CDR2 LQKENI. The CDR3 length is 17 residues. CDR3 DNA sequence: TGTGCCAGCTCACCACAGCGGGGGGCGGCCTCCTACAATGAGCAGTTCTTC. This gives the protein CASSPQRGAASYNEQFF.

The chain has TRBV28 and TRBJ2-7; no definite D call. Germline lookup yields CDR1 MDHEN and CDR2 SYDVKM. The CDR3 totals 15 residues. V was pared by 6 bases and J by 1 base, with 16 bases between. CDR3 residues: CASRTSRSWSYEQYF. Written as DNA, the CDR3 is TGTGCCAGCAGAACCAGCAGGAGCTGGTCCTACGAGCAGTACTTC.

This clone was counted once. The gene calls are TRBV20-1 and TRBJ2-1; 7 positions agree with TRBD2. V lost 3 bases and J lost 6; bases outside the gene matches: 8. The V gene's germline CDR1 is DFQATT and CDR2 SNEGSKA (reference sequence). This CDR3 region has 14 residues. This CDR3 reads CSASVLGTINEQFF. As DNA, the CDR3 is TGCAGTGCTAGCGTTCTCGGGACTATCAATGAGCAGTTCTTC.

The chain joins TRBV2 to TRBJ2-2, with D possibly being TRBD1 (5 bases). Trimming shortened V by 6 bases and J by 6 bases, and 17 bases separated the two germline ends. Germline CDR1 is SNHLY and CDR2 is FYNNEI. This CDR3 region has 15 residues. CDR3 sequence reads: CASRGQTGSAGELFF. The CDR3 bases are TGTGCCAGCAGAGGACAAACGGGCAGTGCCGGGGAGCTGTTTTTT.

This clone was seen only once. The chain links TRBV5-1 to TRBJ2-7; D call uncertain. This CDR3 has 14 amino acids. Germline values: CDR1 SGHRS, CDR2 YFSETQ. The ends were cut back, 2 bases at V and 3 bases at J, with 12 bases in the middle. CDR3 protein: CASSFRTRYYEQYF. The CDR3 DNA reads TGCGCCAGCAGCTTCAGGACGAGATACTACGAGCAGTACTTC.

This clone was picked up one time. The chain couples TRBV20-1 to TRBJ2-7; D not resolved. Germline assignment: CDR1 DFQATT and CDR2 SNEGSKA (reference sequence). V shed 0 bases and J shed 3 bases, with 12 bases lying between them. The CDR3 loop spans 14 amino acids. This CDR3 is CSARDAGSYYEQYF. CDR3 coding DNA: TGCAGTGCTAGAGACGCTGGGTCATACTACGAGCAGTACTTC.

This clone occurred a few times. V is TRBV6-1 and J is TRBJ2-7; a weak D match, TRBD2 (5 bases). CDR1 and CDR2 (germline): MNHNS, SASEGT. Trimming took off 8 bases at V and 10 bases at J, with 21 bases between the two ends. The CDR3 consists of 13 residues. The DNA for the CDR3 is TGTGCCAGCGGGATTCAAGAGGGAGCTCCCCAGTACTTC. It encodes CASGIQEGAPQYF.

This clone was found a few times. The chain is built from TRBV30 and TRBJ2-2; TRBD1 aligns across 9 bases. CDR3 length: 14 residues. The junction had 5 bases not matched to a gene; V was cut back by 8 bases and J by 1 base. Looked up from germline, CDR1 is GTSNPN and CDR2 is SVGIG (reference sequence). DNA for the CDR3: TGTGCCAGAAGGGGACAGGGGAACACCGGGGAGCTGTTTTTT. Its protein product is CARRGQGNTGELFF.

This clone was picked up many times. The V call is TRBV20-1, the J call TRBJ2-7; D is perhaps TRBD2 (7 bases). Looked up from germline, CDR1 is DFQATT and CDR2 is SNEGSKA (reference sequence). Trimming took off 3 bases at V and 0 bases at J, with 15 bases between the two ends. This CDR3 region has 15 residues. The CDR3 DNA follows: TGCAGTGCTAGCCCCGGGGGGCGGATCTCCTACGAGCAGTACTTC. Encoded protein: CSASPGGRISYEQYF.

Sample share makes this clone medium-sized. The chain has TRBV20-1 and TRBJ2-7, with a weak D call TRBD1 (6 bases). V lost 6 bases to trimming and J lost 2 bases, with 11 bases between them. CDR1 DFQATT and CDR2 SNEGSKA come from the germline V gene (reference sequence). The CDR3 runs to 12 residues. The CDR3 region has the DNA TGCAGTGCACTAGGACAGACCTACGAGCAGTACTTC. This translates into CSALGQTYEQYF.

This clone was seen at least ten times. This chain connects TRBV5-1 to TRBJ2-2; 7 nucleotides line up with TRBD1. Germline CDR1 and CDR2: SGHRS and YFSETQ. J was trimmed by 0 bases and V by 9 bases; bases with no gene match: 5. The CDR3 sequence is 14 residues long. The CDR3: CATRGTANTGELFF. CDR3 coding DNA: TGCGCCACCAGAGGGACAGCGAACACCGGGGAGCTGTTTTTT.

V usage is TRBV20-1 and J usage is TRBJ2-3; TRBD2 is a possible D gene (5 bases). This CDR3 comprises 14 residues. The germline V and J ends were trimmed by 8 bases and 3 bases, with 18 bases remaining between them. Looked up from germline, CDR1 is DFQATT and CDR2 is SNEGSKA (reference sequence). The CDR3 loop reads CSTSRRRGTDTQYF. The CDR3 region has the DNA TGCAGTACATCTCGGAGGCGAGGTACAGATACGCAGTATTTT.

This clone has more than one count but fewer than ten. The DNA of the CDR3 is TGTGCCAGCAGTTCCTTTTCCCGGACCCCCTACGAGCAGTACTTC. Translating gives CASSSFSRTPYEQYF. J is TRBJ2-7 and V is TRBV6-2 or TRBV6-3, with D hard to call. With 4 bases removed from V and 2 bases from J, the gap between germline ends came to 15 bases. Germline V CDR1 and CDR2: MNHEY, SVGEGT. This CDR3 region has 15 residues.

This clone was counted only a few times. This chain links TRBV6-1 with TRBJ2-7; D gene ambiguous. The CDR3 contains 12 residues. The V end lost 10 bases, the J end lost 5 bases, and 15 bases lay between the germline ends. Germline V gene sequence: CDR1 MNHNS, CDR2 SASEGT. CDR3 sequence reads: CAISANPDEQYF. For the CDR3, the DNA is TGTGCCATCTCCGCGAACCCCGACGAGCAGTACTTC.

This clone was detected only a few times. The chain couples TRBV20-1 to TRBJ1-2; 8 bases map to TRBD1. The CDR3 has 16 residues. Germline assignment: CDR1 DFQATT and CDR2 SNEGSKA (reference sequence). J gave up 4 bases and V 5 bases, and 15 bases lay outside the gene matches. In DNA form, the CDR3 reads TGCAGTGCTCGCCCCCCCCTCGGGACAGGAACCTATGGCTACACCTTC. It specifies CSARPPLGTGTYGYTF.

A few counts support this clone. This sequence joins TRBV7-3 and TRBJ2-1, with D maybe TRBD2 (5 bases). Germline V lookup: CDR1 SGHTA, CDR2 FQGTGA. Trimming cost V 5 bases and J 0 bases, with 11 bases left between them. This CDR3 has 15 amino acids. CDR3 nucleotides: TGTGCCAGCAGCCTCCTGGGGAGCTCCTACAATGAGCAGTTCTTC. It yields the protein CASSLLGSSYNEQFF.

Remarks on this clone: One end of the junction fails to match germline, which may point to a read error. The CDR3 here is CASNPDAGTGGKTIYF. For the CDR3, the DNA is TGTGCCAGCAACCCAGACGCGGGTACGGGAGGAAAAACCATATATTTT. The V gene is TRBV3-1, the J gene TRBJ1-3; D ambiguous. This CDR3 has 16 amino acids. The germline CDR1 and CDR2 sequences are LGHDT and YNNKEL (reference sequence). The full variable domain, its missing parts supplied by reference TRBV3-1 and TRBJ1-3, is DTAVSQTPKYLVTQMGNDKSIKCEQNLGHDTMYWYKQDSKKFLKIMFSYNNKELIINETVPNRFSPKSPDKAHLNLHINSLELGDSAVYFCASNPDAGTGGKTIYFGEGSWLTVV.

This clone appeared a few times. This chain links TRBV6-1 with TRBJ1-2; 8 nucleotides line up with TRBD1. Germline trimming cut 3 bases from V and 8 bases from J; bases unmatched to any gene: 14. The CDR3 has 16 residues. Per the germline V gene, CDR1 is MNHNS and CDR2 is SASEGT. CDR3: CASSDVNSGQGRGYTF. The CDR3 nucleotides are TGTGCCAGCAGTGACGTAAATTCCGGACAGGGCAGGGGCTACACCTTC.

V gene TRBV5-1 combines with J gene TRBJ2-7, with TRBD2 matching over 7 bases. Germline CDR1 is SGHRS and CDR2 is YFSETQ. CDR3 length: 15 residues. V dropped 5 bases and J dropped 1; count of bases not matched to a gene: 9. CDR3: CASSRGDVGSYEQYF. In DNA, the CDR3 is TGCGCCAGCAGTCGGGGGGACGTCGGATCCTACGAGCAGTACTTC.

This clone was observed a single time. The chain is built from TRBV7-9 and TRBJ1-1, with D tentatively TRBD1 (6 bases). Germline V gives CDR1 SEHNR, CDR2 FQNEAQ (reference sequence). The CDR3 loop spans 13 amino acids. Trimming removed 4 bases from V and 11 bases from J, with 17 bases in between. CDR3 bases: TGTGCCAGCAGCTCCATACTGACAGGTCTCGCTTTCTTT. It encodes CASSSILTGLAFF.